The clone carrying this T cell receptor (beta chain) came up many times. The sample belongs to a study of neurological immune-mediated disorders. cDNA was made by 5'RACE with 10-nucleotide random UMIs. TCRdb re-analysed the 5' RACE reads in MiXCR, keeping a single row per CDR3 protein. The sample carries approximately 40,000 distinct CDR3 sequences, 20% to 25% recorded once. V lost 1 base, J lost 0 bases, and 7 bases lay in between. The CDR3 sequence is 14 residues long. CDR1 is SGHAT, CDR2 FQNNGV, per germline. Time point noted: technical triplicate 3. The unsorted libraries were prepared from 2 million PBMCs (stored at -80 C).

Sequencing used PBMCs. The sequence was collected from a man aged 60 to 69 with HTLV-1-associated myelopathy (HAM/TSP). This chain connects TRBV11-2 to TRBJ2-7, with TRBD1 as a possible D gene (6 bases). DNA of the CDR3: TGTGCCAGCAGCTTAGGACAGGTCTCCTACGAGCAGTACTTC. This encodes CASSLGQVSYEQYF.